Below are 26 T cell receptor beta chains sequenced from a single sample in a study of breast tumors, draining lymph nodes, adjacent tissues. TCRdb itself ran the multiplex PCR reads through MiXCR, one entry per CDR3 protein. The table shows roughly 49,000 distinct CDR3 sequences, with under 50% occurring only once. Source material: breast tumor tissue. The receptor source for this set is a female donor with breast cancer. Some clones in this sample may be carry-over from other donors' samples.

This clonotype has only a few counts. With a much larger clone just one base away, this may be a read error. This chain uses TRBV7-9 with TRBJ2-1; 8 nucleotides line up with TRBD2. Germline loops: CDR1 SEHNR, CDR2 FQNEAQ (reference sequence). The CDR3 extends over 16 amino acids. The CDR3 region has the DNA TGTGCCAGCAGCCCCCGAGTAGCGGGAACCTACAATGGGCAGTTCTTC. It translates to CASSPRVAGTYNGQFF.

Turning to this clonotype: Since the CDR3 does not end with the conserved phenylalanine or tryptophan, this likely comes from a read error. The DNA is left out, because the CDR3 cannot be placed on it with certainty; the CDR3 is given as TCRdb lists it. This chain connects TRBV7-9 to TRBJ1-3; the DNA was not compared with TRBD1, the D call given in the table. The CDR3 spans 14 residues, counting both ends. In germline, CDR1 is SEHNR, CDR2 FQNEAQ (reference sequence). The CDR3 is CANTGSYSGNTTYL.

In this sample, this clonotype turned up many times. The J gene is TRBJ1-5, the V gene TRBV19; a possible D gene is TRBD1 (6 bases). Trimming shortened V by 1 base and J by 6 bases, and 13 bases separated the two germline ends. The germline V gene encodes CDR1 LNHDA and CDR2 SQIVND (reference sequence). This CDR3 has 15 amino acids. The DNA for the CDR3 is TGTGCCAGTAGTATAGGAAACAGGGAAGGTCAGCCCCAGCATTTT. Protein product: CASSIGNREGQPQHF. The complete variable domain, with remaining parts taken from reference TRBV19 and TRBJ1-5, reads DGGITQSPKYLFRKEGQNVTLSCEQNLNHDAMYWYRQDPGQGLRLIYYSQIVNDFQKGDIAEGYSVSREKKESFPLTVTSAQKNPTAFYLCASSIGNREGQPQHFGDGTRLSIL.

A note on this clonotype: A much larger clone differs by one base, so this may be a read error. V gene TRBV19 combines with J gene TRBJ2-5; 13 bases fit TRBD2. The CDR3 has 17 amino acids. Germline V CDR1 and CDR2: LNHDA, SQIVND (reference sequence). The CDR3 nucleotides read TGTGCCAGTAGTCGCCGGACTAGCGGGAGAATGGGAAAGACCCAGTCCTTC. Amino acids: CASSRRTSGRMGKTQSF. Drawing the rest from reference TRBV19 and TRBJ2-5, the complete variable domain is DGGITQSPKYLFRKEGQNVTLSCEQNLNHDAMYWYRQDPGQGLRLIYYSQIVNDFQKGDIAEGYSVSREKKESFPLTVTSAQKNPTAFYLCASSRRTSGRMGKTQSFGPGTRLLVL.

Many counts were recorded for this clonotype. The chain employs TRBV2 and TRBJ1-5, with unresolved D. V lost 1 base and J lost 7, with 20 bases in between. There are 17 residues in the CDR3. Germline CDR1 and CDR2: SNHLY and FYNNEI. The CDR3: CASSEGNFPAAEQPQHF. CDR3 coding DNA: TGTGCCAGCAGTGAAGGGAACTTCCCCGCAGCGGAACAGCCCCAGCATTTT.

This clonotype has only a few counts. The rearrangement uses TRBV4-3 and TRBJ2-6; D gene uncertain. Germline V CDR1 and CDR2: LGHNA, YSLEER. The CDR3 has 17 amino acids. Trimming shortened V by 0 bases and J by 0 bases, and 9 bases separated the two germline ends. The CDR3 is CASSQEFSSSGANVLTF. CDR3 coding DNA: TGCGCCAGCAGCCAAGAATTCTCATCCTCTGGGGCCAACGTCCTGACTTTC.

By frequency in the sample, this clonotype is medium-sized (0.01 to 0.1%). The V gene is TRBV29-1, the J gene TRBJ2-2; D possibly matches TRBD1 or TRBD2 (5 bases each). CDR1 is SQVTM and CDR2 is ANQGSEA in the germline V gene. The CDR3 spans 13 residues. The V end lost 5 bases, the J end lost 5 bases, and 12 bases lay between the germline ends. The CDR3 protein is CSVNQGGTGELFF. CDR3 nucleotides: TGCAGCGTTAACCAGGGCGGGACCGGGGAGCTGTTTTTT.

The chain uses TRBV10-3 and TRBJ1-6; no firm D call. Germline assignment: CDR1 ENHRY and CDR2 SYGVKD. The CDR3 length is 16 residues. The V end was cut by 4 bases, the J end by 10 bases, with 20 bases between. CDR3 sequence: CAISGKGPFASSPLHF. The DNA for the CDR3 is TGTGCCATCAGTGGGAAGGGTCCCTTCGCCTCATCACCCCTCCACTTT.

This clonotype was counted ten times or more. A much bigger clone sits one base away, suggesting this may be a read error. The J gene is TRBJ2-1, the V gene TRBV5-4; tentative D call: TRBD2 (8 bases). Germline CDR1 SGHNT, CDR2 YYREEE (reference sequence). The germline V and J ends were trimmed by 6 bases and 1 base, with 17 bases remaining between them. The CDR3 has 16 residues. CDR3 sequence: CASNREGAISYNEQFF. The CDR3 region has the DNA TGTGCCAGCAACCGGGAGGGGGCGATTTCCTACAATGAGCAGTTCTTC.

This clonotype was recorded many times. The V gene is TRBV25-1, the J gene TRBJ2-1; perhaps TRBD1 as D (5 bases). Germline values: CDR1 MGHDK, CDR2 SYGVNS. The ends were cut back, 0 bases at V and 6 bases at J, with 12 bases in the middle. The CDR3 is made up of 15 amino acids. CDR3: CASSEYPGKVNEQFF. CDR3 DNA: TGTGCCAGCAGTGAATACCCAGGGAAAGTCAATGAGCAGTTCTTC.

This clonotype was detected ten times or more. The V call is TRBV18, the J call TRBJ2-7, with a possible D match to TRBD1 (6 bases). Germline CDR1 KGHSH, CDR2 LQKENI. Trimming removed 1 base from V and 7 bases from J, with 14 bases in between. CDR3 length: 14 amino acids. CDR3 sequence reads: CASSPQQGMEEQYF. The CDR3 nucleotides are TGTGCCAGCTCACCACAACAGGGTATGGAAGAGCAGTACTTC.

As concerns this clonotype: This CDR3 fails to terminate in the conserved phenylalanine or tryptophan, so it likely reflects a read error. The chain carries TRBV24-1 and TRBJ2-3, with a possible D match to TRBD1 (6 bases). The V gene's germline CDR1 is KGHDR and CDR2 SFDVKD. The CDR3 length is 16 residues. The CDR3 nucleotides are TGTGCCACCGGTGATTCGAACAGGGCGAGCACAGATACGCAGTATCTT. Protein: CATGDSNRASTDTQYL.

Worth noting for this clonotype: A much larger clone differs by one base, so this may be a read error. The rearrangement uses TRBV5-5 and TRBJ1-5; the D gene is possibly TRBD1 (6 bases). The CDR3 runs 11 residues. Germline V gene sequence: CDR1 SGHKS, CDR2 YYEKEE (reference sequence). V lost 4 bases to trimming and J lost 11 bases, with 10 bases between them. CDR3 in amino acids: CASSDNRAQHF. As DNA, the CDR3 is TGTGCCAGCAGCGATAACAGGGCCCAGCATTTT.

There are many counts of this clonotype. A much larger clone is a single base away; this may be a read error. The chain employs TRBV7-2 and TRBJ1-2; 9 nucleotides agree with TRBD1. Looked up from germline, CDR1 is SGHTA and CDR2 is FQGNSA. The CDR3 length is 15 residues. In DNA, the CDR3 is TGTGCCAGCAGCTTCCTACAGGGGGCTAACTATGGCTACCCCTTC. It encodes CASSFLQGANYGYPF.

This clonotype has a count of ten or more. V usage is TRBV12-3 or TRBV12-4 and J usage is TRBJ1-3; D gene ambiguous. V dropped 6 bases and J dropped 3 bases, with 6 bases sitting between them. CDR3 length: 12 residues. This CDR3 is CASSLGGNTIYF. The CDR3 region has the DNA TGTGCCAGCAGCCTGGGTGGAAACACCATATATTTT.

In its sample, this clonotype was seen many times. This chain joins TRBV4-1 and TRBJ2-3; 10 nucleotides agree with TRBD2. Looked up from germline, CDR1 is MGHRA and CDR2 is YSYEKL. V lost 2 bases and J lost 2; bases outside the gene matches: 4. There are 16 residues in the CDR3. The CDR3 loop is CASSQIAGGITDTQYF. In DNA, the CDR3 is TGCGCCAGCAGCCAAATAGCGGGAGGCATCACAGATACGCAGTATTTT.

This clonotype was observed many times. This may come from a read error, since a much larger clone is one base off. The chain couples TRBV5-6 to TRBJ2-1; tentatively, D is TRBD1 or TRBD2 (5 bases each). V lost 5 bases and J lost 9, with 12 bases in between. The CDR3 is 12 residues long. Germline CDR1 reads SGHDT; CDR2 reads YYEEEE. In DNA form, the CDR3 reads TGTGCCAGCAGTATGTTTGGGACTGAGCAGTTCTTC. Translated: CASSMFGTEQFF.

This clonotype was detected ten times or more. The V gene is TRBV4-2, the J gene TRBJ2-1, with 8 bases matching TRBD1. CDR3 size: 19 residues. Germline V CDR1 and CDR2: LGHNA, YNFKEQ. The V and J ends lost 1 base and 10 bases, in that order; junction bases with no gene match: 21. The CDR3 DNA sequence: TGTGCCAGCAGCCAAGCCCGGGGGCTAGACAGGGGTTTAAAGCGCGAGCAGTTCTTC. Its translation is CASSQARGLDRGLKREQFF.

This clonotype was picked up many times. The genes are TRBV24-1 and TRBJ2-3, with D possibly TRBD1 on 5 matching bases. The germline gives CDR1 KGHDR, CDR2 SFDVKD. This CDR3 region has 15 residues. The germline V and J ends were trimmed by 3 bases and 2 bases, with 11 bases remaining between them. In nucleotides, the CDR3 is TGTGCCACCAGTGATGATCGACAGCTCACAGATACGCAGTATTTT. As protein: CATSDDRQLTDTQYF.

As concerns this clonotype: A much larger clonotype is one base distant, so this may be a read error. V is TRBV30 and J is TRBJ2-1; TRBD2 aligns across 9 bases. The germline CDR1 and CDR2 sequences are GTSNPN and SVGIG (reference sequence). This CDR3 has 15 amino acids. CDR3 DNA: TGTGCCCGGAGCCCGGGTAGCGGGAGATGGGGTGAGCAGTTCTTC. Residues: CARSPGSGRWGEQFF.

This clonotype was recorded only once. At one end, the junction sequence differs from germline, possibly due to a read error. For the CDR3, the DNA is TGTGTCAGCAGTCACGGGACAGGGCTCTACAATGAGCAGTTCTTC. Protein: CVSSHGTGLYNEQFF. The chain links TRBV6-5 to TRBJ2-1; TRBD1 matches 9 bases. Looked up from germline, CDR1 is MNHEY and CDR2 is SVGAGI. The CDR3 consists of 15 residues.

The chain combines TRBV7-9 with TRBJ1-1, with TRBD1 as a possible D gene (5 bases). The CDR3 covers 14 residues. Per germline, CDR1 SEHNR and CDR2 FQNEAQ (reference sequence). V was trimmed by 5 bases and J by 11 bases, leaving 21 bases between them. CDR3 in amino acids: CASSPAGGQSSAFF. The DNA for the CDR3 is TGTGCCAGCAGCCCTGCCGGTGGACAATCATCTGCTTTCTTT.

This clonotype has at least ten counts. Written as DNA, the CDR3 is TGTGCCAGCAGTCATAAGACAGAGGATGGCTACACCTTC. Its protein is CASSHKTEDGYTF. J is TRBJ1-2 and V is TRBV27, with TRBD1 as a possible D gene (5 bases). Germline lookup yields CDR1 MNHEY and CDR2 SMNVEV (reference sequence). The CDR3 has 13 residues. Trimming shortened V by 5 bases and J by 6 bases, and 13 bases separated the two germline ends.

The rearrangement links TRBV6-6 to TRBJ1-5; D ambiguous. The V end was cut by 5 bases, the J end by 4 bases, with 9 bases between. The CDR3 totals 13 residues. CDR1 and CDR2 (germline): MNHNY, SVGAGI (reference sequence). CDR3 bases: TGTGCCAGCAGTGACGGACGGAATCAGCCCCAGCATTTT. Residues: CASSDGRNQPQHF.

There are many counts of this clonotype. The CDR3 loop is CASTNPPTGGETQYF. Here the CDR3 DNA reads TGTGCCAGCACCAACCCCCCTACCGGGGGAGAGACCCAGTACTTC. V gene TRBV6-6 combines with J gene TRBJ2-5, with D maybe TRBD2 (6 bases). V was cut by 7 bases and J by 4 bases, with 19 bases left in between. CDR3 length equals 15 residues. The V gene's germline CDR1 is MNHNY and CDR2 SVGAGI (reference sequence).

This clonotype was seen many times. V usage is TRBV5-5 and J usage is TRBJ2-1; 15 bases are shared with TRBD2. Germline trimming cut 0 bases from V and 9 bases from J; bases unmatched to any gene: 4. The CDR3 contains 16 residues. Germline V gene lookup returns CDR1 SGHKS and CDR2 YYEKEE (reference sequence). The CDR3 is CASSLGTSGRVSEQFF. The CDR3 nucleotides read TGTGCCAGCAGCTTGGGGACTAGCGGGAGGGTTAGTGAGCAGTTCTTC.